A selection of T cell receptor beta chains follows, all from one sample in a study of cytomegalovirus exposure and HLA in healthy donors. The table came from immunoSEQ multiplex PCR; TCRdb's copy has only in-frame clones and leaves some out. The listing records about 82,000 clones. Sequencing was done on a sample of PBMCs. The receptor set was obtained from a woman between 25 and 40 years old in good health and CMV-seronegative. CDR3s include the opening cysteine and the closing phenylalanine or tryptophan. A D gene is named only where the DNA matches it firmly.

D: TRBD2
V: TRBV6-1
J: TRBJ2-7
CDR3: CASSVGGLVLTSQYF
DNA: TGTGCCAGCAGCGTAGGGGGACTAGTTTTAACGTCGCAGTACTTC

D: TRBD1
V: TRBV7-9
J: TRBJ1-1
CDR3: CASSYRGEAFF
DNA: TGTGCCAGCAGCTACAGGGGGGAAGCTTTCTTT

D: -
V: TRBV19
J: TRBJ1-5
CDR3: CASMDSYYSNQPQHF
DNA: TGTGCCAGTATGGACAGTTACTATAGCAATCAGCCCCAGCATTTT

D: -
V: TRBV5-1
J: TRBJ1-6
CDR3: CASSLEGDPPLHF
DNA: TGCGCCAGCAGCTTGGAGGGGGATCCACCCCTCCACTTT

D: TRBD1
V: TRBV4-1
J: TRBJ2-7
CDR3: CASSPLSAGQGAYEQYF
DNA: TGCGCCAGCAGCCCATTGAGCGCGGGACAGGGGGCTTACGAGCAGTACTTC

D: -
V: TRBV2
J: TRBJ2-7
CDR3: CASSGDSYEQYF
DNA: TGTGCCAGCAGTGGAGACAGCTACGAGCAGTACTTC

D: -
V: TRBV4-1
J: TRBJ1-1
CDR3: CASSEHLRHSVDTEAFF
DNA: TGCGCCAGCAGTGAACATCTGAGACACTCTGTCGACACTGAAGCTTTCTTT

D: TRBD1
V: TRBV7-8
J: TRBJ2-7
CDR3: CASSFGQGPSYEQYF
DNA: TGTGCCAGCAGCTTCGGACAGGGTCCTTCCTACGAGCAGTACTTC

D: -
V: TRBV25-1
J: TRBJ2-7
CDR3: CASSESLFYEQYF
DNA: TGTGCCAGCAGTGAATCCCTTTTCTACGAGCAGTACTTC

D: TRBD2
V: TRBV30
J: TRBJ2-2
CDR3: CAWAFGGASTGELFF
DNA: TGTGCCTGGGCTTTCGGGGGGGCTAGCACCGGGGAGCTGTTTTTT

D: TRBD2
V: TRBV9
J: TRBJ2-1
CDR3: CASNAGDGLGEQFF
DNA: TGTGCCAGCAACGCGGGAGACGGCTTGGGTGAGCAGTTCTTC

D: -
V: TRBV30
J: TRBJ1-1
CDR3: CAWSAPDTGGEAFF
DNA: TGTGCCTGGAGTGCCCCGGACACGGGGGGTGAAGCTTTCTTT

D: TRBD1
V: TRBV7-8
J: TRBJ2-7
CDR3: CASSLGQGAYEQYF
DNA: TGTGCCAGCAGCTTAGGTCAGGGGGCCTACGAGCAGTACTTC

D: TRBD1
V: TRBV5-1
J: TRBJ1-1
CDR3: CASSQGTGNTEAFF
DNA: TGCGCCAGCAGCCAAGGGACAGGGAACACTGAAGCTTTCTTT

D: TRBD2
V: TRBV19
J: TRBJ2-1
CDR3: CASSIMGLAGSEQFF
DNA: TGTGCCAGTAGTATCATGGGCCTAGCGGGAAGCGAGCAGTTCTTC

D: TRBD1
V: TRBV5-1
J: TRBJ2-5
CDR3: CASSLERGGPETQYF
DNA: TGCGCCAGCAGCTTGGAAAGAGGGGGCCCAGAGACCCAGTACTTC

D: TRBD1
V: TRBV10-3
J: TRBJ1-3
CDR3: CAIREYRGSAGNTIYF
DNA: TGTGCCATCAGGGAATACAGGGGGTCTGCTGGAAACACCATATATTTT

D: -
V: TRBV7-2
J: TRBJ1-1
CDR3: CASSRNTVDTEAFF
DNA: TGTGCCAGCAGCCGAAACACAGTGGACACTGAAGCTTTCTTT

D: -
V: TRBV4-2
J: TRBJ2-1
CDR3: CASSQVGGDNEQFF
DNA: TGTGCCAGCAGCCAAGTAGGGGGTGACAATGAGCAGTTCTTC

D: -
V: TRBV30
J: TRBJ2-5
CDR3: CAWSVTEAETQYF
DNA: TGTGCCTGGAGTGTAACCGAAGCAGAGACCCAGTACTTC

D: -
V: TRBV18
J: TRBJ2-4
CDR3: CASSPLPGPLAKNIQYF
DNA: TGTGCCAGCTCACCCCTGCCAGGCCCTTTAGCCAAAAACATTCAGTACTTC

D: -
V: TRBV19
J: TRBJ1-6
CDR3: CASNPGQGSNSPLHF
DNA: TGTGCCAGTAACCCGGGCCAGGGGAGTAATTCACCCCTCCACTTT

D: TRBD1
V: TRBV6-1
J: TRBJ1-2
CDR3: CASSPRQGVSGYTF
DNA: TGTGCCAGCAGCCCGAGACAGGGGGTGAGTGGCTACACCTTC

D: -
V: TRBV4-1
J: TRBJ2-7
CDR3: CASSQDQWSSYEQYF
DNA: TGCGCCAGCAGCCAAGATCAATGGAGCTCCTACGAGCAGTACTTC

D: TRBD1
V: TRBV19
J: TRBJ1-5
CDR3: CASSMSQGAAQPQHF
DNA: TGTGCCAGTAGTATGTCCCAGGGGGCGGCTCAGCCCCAGCATTTT

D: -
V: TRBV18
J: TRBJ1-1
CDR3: CASSQGLNTEAFF
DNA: TGTGCCAGCTCCCAGGGATTGAACACTGAAGCTTTCTTT

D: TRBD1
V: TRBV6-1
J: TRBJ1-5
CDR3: CASSGQGDSNQPQHF
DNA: TGTGCCAGCAGTGGACAGGGGGATAGCAATCAGCCCCAGCATTTT

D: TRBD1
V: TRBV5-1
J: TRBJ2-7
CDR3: CASSPGQGESYEQYF
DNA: TGCGCCAGCAGCCCAGGACAGGGGGAGTCGTACGAGCAGTACTTC

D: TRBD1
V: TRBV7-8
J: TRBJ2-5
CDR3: CASSSNTGDETQYF
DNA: TGTGCCAGCAGCTCGAATACAGGGGACGAGACCCAGTACTTC

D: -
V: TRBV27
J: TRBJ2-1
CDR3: CASSLYRTGDNEQFF
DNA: TGTGCCAGCAGTTTATACCGGACGGGGGACAATGAGCAGTTCTTC

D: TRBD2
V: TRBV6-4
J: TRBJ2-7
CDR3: CAGRQARSSGRFYEQYF
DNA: TGTGCCGGCCGACAGGCTAGGTCTAGCGGGAGATTCTACGAGCAGTACTTC

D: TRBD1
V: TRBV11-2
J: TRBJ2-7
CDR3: CASSQRVMAGGVSYEQYF
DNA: TGTGCCAGCAGCCAAAGAGTTATGGCAGGGGGCGTCTCCTACGAGCAGTACTTC

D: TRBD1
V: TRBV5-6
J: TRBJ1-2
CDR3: CASSLGGHYGYTF
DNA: TGTGCCAGCAGCTTAGGGGGCCACTATGGCTACACCTTC

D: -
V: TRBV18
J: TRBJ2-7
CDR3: CASSAGKYYEQYF
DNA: TGTGCCAGCTCGGCGGGCAAATACTACGAGCAGTACTTC

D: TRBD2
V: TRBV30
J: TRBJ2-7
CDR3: CAWSGTSGHYEQYF
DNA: TGTGCCTGGAGTGGGACTAGCGGACACTACGAGCAGTACTTC

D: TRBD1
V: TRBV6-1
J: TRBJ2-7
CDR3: CASSPSWTGTHEQYF
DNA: TGTGCCAGCAGTCCCTCGTGGACAGGGACCCACGAGCAGTACTTC

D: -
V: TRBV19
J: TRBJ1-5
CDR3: CASSITGSNQPQHF
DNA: TGTGCCAGTAGTATAACGGGGAGCAATCAGCCCCAGCATTTT

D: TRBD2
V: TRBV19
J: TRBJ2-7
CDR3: CASSRGGLAGDSYEQYF
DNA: TGTGCCAGCTCCCGGGGGGGACTAGCGGGGGACTCCTACGAGCAGTACTTC

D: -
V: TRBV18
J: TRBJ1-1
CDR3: CASSPGRDPEAFF
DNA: TGTGCCAGCTCACCTGGGAGGGATCCTGAAGCTTTCTTT

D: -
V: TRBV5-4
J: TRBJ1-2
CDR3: CASSLGGIGGFGTF
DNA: TGTGCCAGCAGCTTGGGGGGCATCGGAGGGTTTGGGACGTTC

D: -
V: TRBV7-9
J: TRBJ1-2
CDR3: CASSSNQGYTF
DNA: TGTGCCAGCAGCTCAAATCAAGGCTACACCTTC

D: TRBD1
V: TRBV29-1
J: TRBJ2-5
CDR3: CSVILGQGAYGETQYF
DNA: TGCAGCGTTATTTTGGGACAGGGGGCTTACGGGGAGACCCAGTACTTC

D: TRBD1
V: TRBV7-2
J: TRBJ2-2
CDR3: CASRTGGAGGELFF
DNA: TGTGCCAGCAGAACAGGGGGCGCAGGCGGGGAGCTGTTTTTT

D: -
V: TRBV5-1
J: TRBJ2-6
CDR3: CASSLASSGANVLTF
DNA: TGCGCCAGCAGCTTGGCGAGCTCTGGGGCCAACGTCCTGACTTTC

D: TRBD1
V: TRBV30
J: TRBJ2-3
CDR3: CAWSVLRTGGGVPDTQYF
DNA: TGTGCCTGGAGTGTACTAAGGACAGGGGGCGGGGTGCCAGATACGCAGTATTTT

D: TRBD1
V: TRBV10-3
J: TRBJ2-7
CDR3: CAIKGQGDEQYF
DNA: TGTGCCATCAAGGGACAGGGCGACGAGCAGTACTTC

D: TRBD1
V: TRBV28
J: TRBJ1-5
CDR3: CASSFRGGANQPQHF
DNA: TGTGCCAGCAGTTTTAGAGGGGGCGCGAATCAGCCCCAGCATTTT

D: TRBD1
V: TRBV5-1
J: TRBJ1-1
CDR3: CASSLLDRGSNTEAFF
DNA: TGCGCCAGCAGCTTGCTTGACAGGGGGTCGAACACTGAAGCTTTCTTT

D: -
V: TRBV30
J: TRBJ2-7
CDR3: CAWSFDGGLHYEQYF
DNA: TGTGCCTGGAGTTTCGATGGAGGCTTACACTACGAGCAGTACTTC

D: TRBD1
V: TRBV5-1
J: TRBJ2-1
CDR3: CASSSRWGQGYEQFF
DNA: TGCGCCAGCAGCTCCCGATGGGGACAGGGCTATGAGCAGTTCTTC

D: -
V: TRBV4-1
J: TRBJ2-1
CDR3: CASSQAHGRGSYNEQFF
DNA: TGCGCCAGCAGCCAAGCCCACGGTAGGGGTTCCTACAATGAGCAGTTCTTC

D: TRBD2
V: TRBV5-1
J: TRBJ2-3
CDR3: CASSRAGTSGTDTQYF
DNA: TGCGCCAGCAGTCGTGCCGGGACTAGCGGCACAGATACGCAGTATTTT

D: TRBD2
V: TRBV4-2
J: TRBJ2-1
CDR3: CASSQDLKAGGRYEQFF
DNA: TGTGCCAGCAGCCAAGATCTGAAAGCGGGAGGGCGGTATGAGCAGTTCTTC

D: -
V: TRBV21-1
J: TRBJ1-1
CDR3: CASSNEEADRGRLYTEAFF
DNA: TGTGCCAGCAGCAATGAGGAAGCGGACAGGGGGCGCCTATACACTGAAGCTTTCTTT